This T cell receptor beta chain was sequenced in a study of radiotherapy plus CTLA-4 blockade in lung cancer. Assay: immunoSEQ multiplex PCR; the TCRdb copy retains only in-frame clones and omits some. The table includes some 92,000 clones, 82% detected once. Regarding the study as a whole: Subsequent to radiotherapy plus ipilimumab, tumor-derived TCR clones underwent expansion in blood.

Worth noting for this clone: Its antigen is still unknown.

The receptor was isolated from a human donor with non-small cell lung cancer who had a partial response to radiotherapy plus ipilimumab. The sequencing here drew on peripheral blood, taken from a patient treated with radiotherapy plus ipilimumab.

CDR3 region: CSVVLGGETQYF. As DNA, the CDR3 is TGCAGCGTTGTTTTGGGGGGAGAGACCCAGTACTTC. This sequence joins TRBV29-1 and TRBJ2-5; D perhaps matches TRBD2 (6 bases). The V end lost 4 bases, the J end lost 4 bases, and 10 bases lay between the germline ends. Per the germline V gene, CDR1 is SQVTM and CDR2 is ANQGSEA. The length of the CDR3 is 12 residues.